Listed below are T cell receptor beta chains from one sample, sequenced in a study of early T cells in non-severe SARS-CoV-2 infection. TCRdb redid the calling of the 5' RACE reads with MiXCR, one entry per CDR3 protein. This table holds approximately 100,000 distinct CDR3 sequences, less than 15% found once. Sequencing was carried out using whole blood. The receptors here all came from an adult who was a healthcare worker with PCR-confirmed SARS-CoV-2 infection or an uninfected control (not recorded which). CDR3s leave out the opening cysteine and the closing phenylalanine or tryptophan.

v_gene | len | CDR3aa
TRBV28 | 11 | ASSLTEPHEQY
TRBV27 | 12 | ASSLFPEAYEQY
TRBV6-1 | 14 | ASSEVGGSSYNEQF
TRBV6-2/TRBV6-3 | 12 | ASSPPVGGTEAF
TRBV29-1 | 13 | SVGSSGTFQETQY
TRBV10-1 | 13 | ASSESEGDDSPLH
TRBV29-1 | 12 | SVAQGAMNTEAF
TRBV6-4 | 13 | ASRTDESSGNTIY
TRBV12-3/TRBV12-4 | 12 | ASSFGTSKDTQY
TRBV7-2 | 15 | ASSLVGTGGLATEAF
TRBV2 | 13 | ASSILGREVTEAF
TRBV27 | 11 | ASSPRGYSPLH
TRBV29-1 | 11 | SVEVDRGSPLH
TRBV19 | 12 | ASSIEVLDYGYT
TRBV6-1 | 15 | VSSEARSGAYQETQY
TRBV2 | 14 | ASSEATKGANEKLF
TRBV11-2 | 13 | ASSLERNTYNEQF
TRBV7-2 | 12 | ASSLAGVGETQY
TRBV7-3 | 13 | ASSLISSSNYGYT
TRBV7-9 | 12 | ASSLMGPGEKLF
TRBV28 | 12 | ASSREGIRETQY
TRBV5-6 | 15 | ASSLSSSGSLIQPQH
TRBV5-6 | 13 | ASSPRDRNTGELF
TRBV30 | 13 | AWSISGTENSPLH
TRBV6-5 | 12 | ASSYGGDTYGYT
TRBV7-9 | 9 | ADSSGTEAF
TRBV7-9 | 12 | ASSRTGVGETQY
TRBV11-2 | 11 | ASSLSGYYEQY
TRBV28 | 12 | ASSLITLNTEAF
TRBV6-5 | 14 | ASSYSRSTGGETQY
TRBV7-6 | 14 | ASSRRTDVGTGELF
TRBV18 | 12 | ASSPMGYGQPQH
TRBV6-2/TRBV6-3 | 12 | ASSYGGTYYEQY
TRBV29-1 | 10 | SVSDSNQPQH
TRBV29-1 | 9 | STLSYNEQF
TRBV9 | 12 | ASSAGLVVGEQY
TRBV2 | 9 | ASRTGYEQF
TRBV4-2 | 14 | ASSQDVAGSTDTQY
TRBV11-2 | 12 | ASSLETGRYEQY
TRBV7-2 | 15 | ASSLMSSGGAKIAQY
TRBV15 | 14 | ATSRLGLAGGNEQF
TRBV5-8 | 10 | ASSFSFNEQF
TRBV4-2 | 14 | ASSQDLEGPNTEAF
TRBV29-1 | 9 | SVEGGLIQY
TRBV20-1 | 13 | SARDLRTGPPQQY